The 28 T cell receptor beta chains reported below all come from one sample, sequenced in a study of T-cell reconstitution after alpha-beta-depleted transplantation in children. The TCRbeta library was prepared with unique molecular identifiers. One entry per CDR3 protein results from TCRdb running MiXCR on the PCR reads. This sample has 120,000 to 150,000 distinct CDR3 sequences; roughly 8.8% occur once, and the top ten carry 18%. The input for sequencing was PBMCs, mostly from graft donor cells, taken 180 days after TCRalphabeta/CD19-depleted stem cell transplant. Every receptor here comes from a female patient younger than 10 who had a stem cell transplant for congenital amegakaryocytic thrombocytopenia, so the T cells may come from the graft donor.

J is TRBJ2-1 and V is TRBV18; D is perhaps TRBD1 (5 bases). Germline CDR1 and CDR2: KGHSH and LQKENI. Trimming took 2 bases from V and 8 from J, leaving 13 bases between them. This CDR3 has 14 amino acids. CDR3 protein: CASSPRGNRDEQFF. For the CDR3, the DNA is TGTGCCAGCTCACCAAGGGGAAATCGCGATGAGCAGTTCTTC.

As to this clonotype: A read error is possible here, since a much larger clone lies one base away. The CDR3 bases are TGTGCCATCAGTTTCAGGGACCTGGGCCCGAGCTCCTACAATGAGCAGTTCTTC. Protein: CAISFRDLGPSSYNEQFF. The chain combines TRBV12-3 or TRBV12-4 with TRBJ2-1, with D possibly called TRBD1 or TRBD2 (5 bases each). CDR3 size: 18 residues.

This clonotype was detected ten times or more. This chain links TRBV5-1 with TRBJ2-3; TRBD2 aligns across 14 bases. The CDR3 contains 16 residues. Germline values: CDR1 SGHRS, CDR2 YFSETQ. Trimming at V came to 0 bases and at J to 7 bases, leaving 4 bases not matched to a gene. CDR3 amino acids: CASSLDGLAGGNTQYF. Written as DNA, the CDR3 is TGCGCCAGCAGCTTGGATGGACTAGCGGGAGGAAATACGCAGTATTTT.

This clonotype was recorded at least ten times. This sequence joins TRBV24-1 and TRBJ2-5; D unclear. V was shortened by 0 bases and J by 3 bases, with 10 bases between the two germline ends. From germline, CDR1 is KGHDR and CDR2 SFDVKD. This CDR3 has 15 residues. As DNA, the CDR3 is TGTGCCACCAGTGATTTGGGCGGAGTAGAAGAGACCCAGTACTTC. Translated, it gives CATSDLGGVEETQYF.

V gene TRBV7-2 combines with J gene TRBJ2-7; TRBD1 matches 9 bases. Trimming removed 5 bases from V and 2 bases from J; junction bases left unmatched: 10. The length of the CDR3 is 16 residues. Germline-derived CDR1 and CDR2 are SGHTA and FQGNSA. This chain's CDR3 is CASSLIGTGIAYEQYF. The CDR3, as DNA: TGTGCCAGCAGCCTCATAGGGACAGGGATCGCCTACGAGCAGTACTTC.

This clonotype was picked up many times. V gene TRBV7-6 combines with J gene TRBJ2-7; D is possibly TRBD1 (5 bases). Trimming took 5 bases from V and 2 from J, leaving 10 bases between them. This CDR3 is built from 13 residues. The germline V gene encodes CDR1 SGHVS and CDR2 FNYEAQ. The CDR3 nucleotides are TGTGCCAGCAGCCCAGACAGCACCTACGAGCAGTACTTC. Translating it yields CASSPDSTYEQYF.

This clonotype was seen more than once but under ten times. CDR3 sequence reads: CSATPGQNTEAFF. The CDR3 nucleotides read TGCAGTGCTACTCCAGGTCAGAACACTGAAGCTTTCTTT. The chain combines TRBV20-1 with TRBJ1-1; D call uncertain. CDR3 length: 13 amino acids. The germline CDR1 and CDR2 sequences are DFQATT and SNEGSKA (reference sequence). V lost 4 bases, J lost 1 base, and 10 bases lay in between.

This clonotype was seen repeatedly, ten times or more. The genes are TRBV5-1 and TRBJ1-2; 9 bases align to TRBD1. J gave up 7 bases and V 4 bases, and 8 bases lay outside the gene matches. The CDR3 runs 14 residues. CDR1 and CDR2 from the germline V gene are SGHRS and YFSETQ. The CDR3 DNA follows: TGCGCCAGCAGCCCCCTGGGACAGGGAGGTGGCTACACCTTC. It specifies CASSPLGQGGGYTF.

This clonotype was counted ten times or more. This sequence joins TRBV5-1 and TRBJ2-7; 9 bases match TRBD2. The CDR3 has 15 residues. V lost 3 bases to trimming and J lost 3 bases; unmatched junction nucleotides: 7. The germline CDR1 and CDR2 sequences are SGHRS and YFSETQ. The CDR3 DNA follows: TGCGCCAGCAGCTCCGTAGCGGGAGTTAGCTACGAGCAGTACTTC. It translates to CASSSVAGVSYEQYF.

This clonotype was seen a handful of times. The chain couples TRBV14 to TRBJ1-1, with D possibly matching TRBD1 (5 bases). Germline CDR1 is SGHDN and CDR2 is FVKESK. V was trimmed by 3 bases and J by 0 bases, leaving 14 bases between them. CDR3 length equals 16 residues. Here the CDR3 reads CASSQAGGGMNTEAFF. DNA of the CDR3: TGTGCCAGCAGCCAGGCGGGGGGTGGGATGAACACTGAAGCTTTCTTT. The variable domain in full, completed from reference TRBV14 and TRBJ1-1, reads EAGVTQFPSHSVIEKGQTVTLRCDPISGHDNLYWYRRVMGKEIKFLLHFVKESKQDESGMPNNRFLAERTGGTYSTLKVQPAELEDSGVYFCASSQAGGGMNTEAFFGQGTRLTVV.

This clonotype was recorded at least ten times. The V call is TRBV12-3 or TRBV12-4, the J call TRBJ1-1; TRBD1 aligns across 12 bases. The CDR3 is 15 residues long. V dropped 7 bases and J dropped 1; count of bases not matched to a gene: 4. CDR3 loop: CASKGTGGWNTEAFF. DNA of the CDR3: TGTGCCAGCAAAGGGACAGGGGGCTGGAACACTGAAGCTTTCTTT.

Written as DNA, the CDR3 is TGTGCCAGCAGAACCCGACAGAATTCTAATTCACCCCTCCACTTT. Protein product: CASRTRQNSNSPLHF. The chain is built from TRBV6-1 and TRBJ1-6; maybe TRBD1 (5 bases). V was clipped by 6 bases and J by 6 bases, with 15 bases between them. The germline V gene encodes CDR1 MNHNS and CDR2 SASEGT. The CDR3 has 15 residues.

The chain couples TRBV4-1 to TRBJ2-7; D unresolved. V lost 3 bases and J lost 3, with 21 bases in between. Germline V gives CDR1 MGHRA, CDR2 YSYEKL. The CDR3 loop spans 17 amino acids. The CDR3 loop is CASSHTPARALNYEQYF. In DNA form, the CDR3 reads TGCGCCAGCAGCCATACCCCCGCAAGGGCACTAAACTACGAGCAGTACTTC.

The CDR3 region has the DNA TGTGCCAGCAGTCCAGGACCGAAACTACCCCAGCATTTT. Translation gives CASSPGPKLPQHF. J is TRBJ1-5 and V is TRBV12-3 or TRBV12-4; D is undetermined. V dropped 5 bases and J dropped 10 bases, with 15 bases sitting between them. The length of the CDR3 is 13 residues.

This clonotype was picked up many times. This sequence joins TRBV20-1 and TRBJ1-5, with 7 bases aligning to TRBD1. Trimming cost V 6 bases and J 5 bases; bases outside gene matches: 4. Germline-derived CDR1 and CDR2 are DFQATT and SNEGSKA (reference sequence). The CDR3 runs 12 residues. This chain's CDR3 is CSASTGYQPQHF. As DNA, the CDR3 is TGCAGTGCGTCGACAGGGTATCAGCCCCAGCATTTT.

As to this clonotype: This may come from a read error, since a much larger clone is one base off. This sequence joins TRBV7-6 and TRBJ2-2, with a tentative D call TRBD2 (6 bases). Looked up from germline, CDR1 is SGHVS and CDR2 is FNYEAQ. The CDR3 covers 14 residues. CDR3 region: CASSLDYHTWELFF. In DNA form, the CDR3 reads TGTGCCAGCAGCTTGGACTACCACACCTGGGAGCTGTTTTTT. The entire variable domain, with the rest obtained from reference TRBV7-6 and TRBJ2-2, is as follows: GAGVSQSPRYKVTKRGQDVALRCDPISGHVSLYWYRQALGQGPEFLTYFNYEAQQDKSGLPNDRFSAERPEGSISTLTIQRTEQRDSAMYRCASSLDYHTWELFFGEGSRLTVL.

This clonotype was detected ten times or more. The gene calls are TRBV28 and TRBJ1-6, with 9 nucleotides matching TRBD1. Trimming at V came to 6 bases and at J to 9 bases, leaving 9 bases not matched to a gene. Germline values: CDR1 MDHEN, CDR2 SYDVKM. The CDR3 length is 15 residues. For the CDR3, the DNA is TGTGCCAGCAGCCAAGGACAGGGGAGGTCTTCACCCCTCCACTTT. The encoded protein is CASSQGQGRSSPLHF.

The chain's CDR3 is CASSQDFGSLNTEAFF. In DNA form, the CDR3 reads TGTGCCAGCAGCCAAGATTTCGGCAGTTTGAACACTGAAGCTTTCTTT. The V gene is TRBV14, the J gene TRBJ1-1, with no clear D. The length of the CDR3 is 16 residues. The germline V gene encodes CDR1 SGHDN and CDR2 FVKESK. Trimming took off 0 bases at V and 0 bases at J, with 11 bases between the two ends.

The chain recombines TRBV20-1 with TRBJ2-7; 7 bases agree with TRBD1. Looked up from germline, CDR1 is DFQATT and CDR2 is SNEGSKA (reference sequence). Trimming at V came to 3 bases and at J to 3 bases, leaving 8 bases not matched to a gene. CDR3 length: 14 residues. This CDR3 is CSARSRTGFYEQYF. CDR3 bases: TGCAGTGCTAGGTCTCGGACAGGATTCTACGAGCAGTACTTC.

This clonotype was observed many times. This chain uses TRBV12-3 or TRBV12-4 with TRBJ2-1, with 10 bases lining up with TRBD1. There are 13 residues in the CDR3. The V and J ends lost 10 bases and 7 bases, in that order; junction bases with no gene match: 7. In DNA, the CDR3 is TGTGCCACTGCCGGGACAGGGGAAAATGAGCAGTTCTTC. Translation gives CATAGTGENEQFF.

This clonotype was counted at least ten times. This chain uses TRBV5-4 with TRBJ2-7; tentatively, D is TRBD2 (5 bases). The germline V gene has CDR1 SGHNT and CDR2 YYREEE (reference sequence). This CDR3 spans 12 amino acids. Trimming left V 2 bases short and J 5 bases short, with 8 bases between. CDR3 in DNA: TGTGCCAGCAGCTTACCCGGGAACGAGCAGTACTTC. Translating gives CASSLPGNEQYF.

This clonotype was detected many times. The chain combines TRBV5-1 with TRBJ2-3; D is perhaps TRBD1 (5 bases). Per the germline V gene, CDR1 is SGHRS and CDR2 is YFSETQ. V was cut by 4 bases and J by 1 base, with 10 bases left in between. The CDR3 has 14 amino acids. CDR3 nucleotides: TGCGCCAGCAGCACTACGACAGGCACAGATACGCAGTATTTT. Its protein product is CASSTTTGTDTQYF.

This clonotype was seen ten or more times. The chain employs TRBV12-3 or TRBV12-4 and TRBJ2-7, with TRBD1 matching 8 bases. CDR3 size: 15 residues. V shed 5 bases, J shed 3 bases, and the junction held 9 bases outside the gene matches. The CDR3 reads CASSLRQGLSYEQYF. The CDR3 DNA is TGTGCCAGCAGTCTGAGACAGGGGTTGAGCTACGAGCAGTACTTC.

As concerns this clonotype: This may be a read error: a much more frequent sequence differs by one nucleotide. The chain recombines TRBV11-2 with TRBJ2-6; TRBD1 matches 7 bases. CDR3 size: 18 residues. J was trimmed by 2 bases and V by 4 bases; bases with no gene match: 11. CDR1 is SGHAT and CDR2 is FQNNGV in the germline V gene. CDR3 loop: CASSSNPSTGPGANVLTF. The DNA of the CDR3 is TGTGCCAGCAGCTCAAATCCGTCGACAGGGCCTGGGGCCAACGTCCTGACTTTC. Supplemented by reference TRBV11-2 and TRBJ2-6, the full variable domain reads EAGVAQSPRYKIIEKRQSVAFWCNPISGHATLYWYQQILGQGPKLLIQFQNNGVVDDSQLPKDRFSAERLKGVDSTLKIQPAKLEDSAVYLCASSSNPSTGPGANVLTFGAGSRLTVL.

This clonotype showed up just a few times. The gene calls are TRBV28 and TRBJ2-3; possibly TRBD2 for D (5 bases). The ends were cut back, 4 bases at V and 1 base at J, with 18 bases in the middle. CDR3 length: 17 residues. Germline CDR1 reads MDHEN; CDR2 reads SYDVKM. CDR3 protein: CASSSPGILWGTDTQYF. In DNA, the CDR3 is TGTGCCAGCAGTTCTCCCGGGATCCTCTGGGGCACAGATACGCAGTATTTT.

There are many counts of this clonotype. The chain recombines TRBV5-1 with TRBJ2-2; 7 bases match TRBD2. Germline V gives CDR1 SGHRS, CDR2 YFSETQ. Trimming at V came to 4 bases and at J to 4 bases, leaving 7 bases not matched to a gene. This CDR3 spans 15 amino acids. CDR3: CASSLLGGSTGELFF. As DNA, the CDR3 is TGCGCCAGCAGCCTCCTCGGGGGGAGCACCGGGGAGCTGTTTTTT. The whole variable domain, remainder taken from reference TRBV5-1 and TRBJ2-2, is KAGVTQTPRYLIKTRGQQVTLSCSPISGHRSVSWYQQTPGQGLQFLFEYFSETQRNKGNFPGRFSGRQFSNSRSEMNVSTLELGDSALYLCASSLLGGSTGELFFGEGSRLTVL.

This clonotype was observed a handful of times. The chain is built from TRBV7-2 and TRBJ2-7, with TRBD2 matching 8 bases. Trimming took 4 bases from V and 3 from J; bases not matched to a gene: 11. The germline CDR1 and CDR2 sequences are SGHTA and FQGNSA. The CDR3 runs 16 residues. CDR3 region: CASSSAGDRTYYEQYF. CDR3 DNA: TGTGCCAGCAGCTCAGCGGGGGACCGAACTTACTACGAGCAGTACTTC.

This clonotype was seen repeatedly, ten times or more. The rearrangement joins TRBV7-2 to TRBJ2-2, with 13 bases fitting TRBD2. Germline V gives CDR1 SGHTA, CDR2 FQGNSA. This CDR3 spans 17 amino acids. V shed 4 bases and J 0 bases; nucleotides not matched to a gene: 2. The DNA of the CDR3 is TGTGCCAGCAGCTCCGGACTAGCGGGAGCGAACACCGGGGAGCTGTTTTTT. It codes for CASSSGLAGANTGELFF.